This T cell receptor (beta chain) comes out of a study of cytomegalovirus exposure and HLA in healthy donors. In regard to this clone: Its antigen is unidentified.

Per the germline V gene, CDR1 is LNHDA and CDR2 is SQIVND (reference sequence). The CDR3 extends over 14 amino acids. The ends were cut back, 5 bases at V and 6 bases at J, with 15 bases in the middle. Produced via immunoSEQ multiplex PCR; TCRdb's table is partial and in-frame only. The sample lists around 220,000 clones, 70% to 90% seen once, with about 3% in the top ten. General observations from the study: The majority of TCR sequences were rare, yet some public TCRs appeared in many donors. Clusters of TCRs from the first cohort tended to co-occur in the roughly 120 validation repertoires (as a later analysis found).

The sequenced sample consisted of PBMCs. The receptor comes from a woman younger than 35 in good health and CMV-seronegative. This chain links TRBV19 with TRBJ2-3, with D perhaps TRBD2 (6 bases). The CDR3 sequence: CASSPRMEGDTQYF. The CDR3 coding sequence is TGTGCCAGTAGTCCCCGGATGGAGGGGGATACGCAGTATTTT. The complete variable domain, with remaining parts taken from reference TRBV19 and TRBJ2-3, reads DGGITQSPKYLFRKEGQNVTLSCEQNLNHDAMYWYRQDPGQGLRLIYYSQIVNDFQKGDIAEGYSVSREKKESFPLTVTSAQKNPTAFYLCASSPRMEGDTQYFGPGTRLTVL.